This T cell receptor (beta chain) was found in a study of T cells in tuberculosis. In its sample, this clone was seen once. Measured with immunoSEQ multiplex PCR; TCRdb has only the in-frame clones, and not every one. The profile shows about 24,000 clones, about 95% of them singletons. The TCR was taken from a donor aged 10-35 years with latent tuberculosis or without tuberculosis infection. Sequencing was carried out using PBMCs.

Written as DNA, the CDR3 is TGTGCCAGCAGACAGAGGGCCTCTGGGGCCAACGTCCTGACTTTC. Amino acid sequence: CASRQRASGANVLTF. V is TRBV2 and J is TRBJ2-6; maybe TRBD2 (5 bases). The length of the CDR3 is 15 residues. V was shortened by 6 bases and J by 0 bases, with 9 bases between the two germline ends. CDR1 and CDR2 (germline): SNHLY, FYNNEI.